This T cell receptor (beta chain) emerged from a study of molecular identifiers for immune sequencing clone quantification. Trimming shortened V by 3 bases and J by 5 bases, and 10 bases separated the two germline ends. There are 13 residues in the CDR3. Preparation methods for the bulk TCR libraries were those previously described, with listed TCR primers. From the PCR reads, TCRdb called clonotypes with MiXCR, one entry per CDR3 protein. The table lists under 600,000 distinct CDR3 sequences, roughly a fifth of them singletons. This clonotype was sampled from a human donor in good health. Some libraries in this study had Jurkat cell RNA spiked in. Sequences were obtained from naive CD8+ T cells from blood, with Jurkat cell RNA spiked in. The sample's subset: FACS-sorted CD8+CD4-CCR7+CD45RA+ naive T cells. The V call is TRBV12-3 or TRBV12-4, the J call TRBJ1-1, with D unclear. CDR3 protein: CASSFIEGTEAFF. The CDR3, as DNA: TGTGCCAGCAGTTTCATCGAGGGTACTGAAGCTTTCTTT.